Following are 14 T cell receptor beta chains from one sample sequenced in a study of CD8+CD57+ T cells in acquired aplastic anemia (dated by TCRdb to 2016 to 2019). Expansion of CD8+CD57+ cells had been shown by flow cytometry in the patients chosen for sequencing. Sequencing was carried out with an Illumina HiSeq 2000. Genomic DNA served as template for TCR beta VDJ combination and CDR3 sequence profiling. TCRdb redid the processing of the public reads, applying fastp at Q25 and MiXCR, and retained in-frame beta chains. Rows matching on CDR3 protein sequence are summarized as one entry with the most common DNA and genes. Within this sample are roughly 500,000 distinct CDR3 sequences, with about a third of them counted one time only. The ten biggest clones cover less than 0.85% of the sample. The specimen sequenced was sorted CD4+, CD8+, or CD8+CD57+ T cells (not recorded which) from PBMCs. The receptors come from a human donor with aplastic anemia.

This clonotype was recorded at least ten times. The chain recombines TRBV6-1 with TRBJ1-5, with D possibly matching TRBD1 (6 bases). The CDR3 loop spans 10 amino acids. Germline lookup yields CDR1 MNHNS and CDR2 SASEGT. CDR3 sequence: CATGGWPQHF. In DNA, the CDR3 is TGTGCGACGGGGGGCTGGCCCCAGCATTTT.

This clonotype showed up just a few times. This sequence joins TRBV20-1 and TRBJ2-2; no clear D. The CDR3 has 11 amino acids. Trimming pared 1 base from V and 7 bases from J, leaving 4 bases between. The germline CDR1 and CDR2 sequences are DFQATT and SNEGSKA (reference sequence). CDR3 bases: TGCAGTGCTAGAGGCGACGGGGAGCTGTTTTTT. Translated: CSARGDGELFF.

J is TRBJ2-3 and V is TRBV3-1; D ambiguous. The V and J ends lost 0 bases and 2 bases respectively, with 9 bases between them. Germline CDR1 reads LGHDT; CDR2 reads YNNKEL (reference sequence). The length of the CDR3 is 15 residues. The CDR3 loop reads CASSQDPQPTDTQYF. The CDR3 bases are TGTGCCAGCAGCCAAGACCCACAACCCACAGATACGCAGTATTTT.

Of note for this clonotype: This clone may be a read error of a much larger clone one base away. The V gene is TRBV7-2, the J gene TRBJ1-6, with D tentatively TRBD1 (6 bases). Germline CDR1 SGHTA, CDR2 FQGNSA. This CDR3 spans 15 amino acids. The CDR3 sequence: CARSLNGQNNSPLHF. CDR3 DNA sequence: TGTGCCCGCAGCTTAAACGGACAGAATAATTCACCCCTCCACTTT.

This clonotype was detected many times. A junction boundary mismatches the germline segment, possibly from a read error. The J gene is TRBJ2-5, the V gene TRBV5-1, with D perhaps matching TRBD2 (6 bases). This CDR3 comprises 13 residues. Germline V gene sequence: CDR1 SGHRS, CDR2 YFSETQ. The CDR3 reads CASSLGGGETQYF. CDR3 DNA sequence: TGTGCCAGCAGCTTAGGTGGAGGGGAGACCCAGTACTTC.

In its sample, this clonotype was seen a few times. The chain uses TRBV5-4 and TRBJ1-2; no definite D call. This CDR3 has 17 residues. Per the germline V gene, CDR1 is SGHNT and CDR2 is YYREEE (reference sequence). The V gene lost 1 base and the J gene lost 13 bases, with 29 bases spanning the gap. The CDR3 region is CASSLWPQTGRPITSTF. DNA for the CDR3: TGTGCCAGCAGCTTGTGGCCCCAAACGGGCAGGCCCATTACGTCCACCTTC. The entire variable domain, with the rest obtained from reference TRBV5-4 and TRBJ1-2, is as follows: ETGVTQSPTHLIKTRGQQVTLRCSSQSGHNTVSWYQQALGQGPQFIFQYYREEENGRGNFPPRFSGLQFPNYSSELNVNALELDDSALYLCASSLWPQTGRPITSTFGSGTRLTVV.

The chain couples TRBV5-6 to TRBJ1-1, with no clear D. Germline CDR1 reads SGHDT; CDR2 reads YYEEEE. This CDR3 has 14 amino acids. Trimming took 0 bases from V and 8 from J, leaving 14 bases between them. CDR3 sequence reads: CASSLAAGMVEAFF. The DNA of the CDR3 is TGTGCCAGCAGCTTGGCCGCGGGAATGGTCGAAGCTTTCTTT.

The chain has TRBV11-1 and TRBJ1-2; possible D gene TRBD1, 6 bases. The CDR3 extends over 17 amino acids. The germline V gene has CDR1 SGHAT and CDR2 FQDESV (reference sequence). Trimming pared 5 bases from V and 0 bases from J, leaving 19 bases between. Here the CDR3 reads CASSPVAGTKANYGYTF. Here the CDR3 DNA reads TGTGCCAGCAGCCCAGTGGCGGGGACAAAGGCTAACTATGGCTACACCTTC. Full variable domain (remainder filled in from reference TRBV11-1 and TRBJ1-2): EAEVAQSPRYKITEKSQAVAFWCDPISGHATLYWYRQILGQGPELLVQFQDESVVDDSQLPKDRFSAERLKGVDSTLKIQPAELGDSAMYLCASSPVAGTKANYGYTFGSGTRLTVV.

The rearrangement uses TRBV20-1 and TRBJ1-1, with TRBD1 identical over 7 bases. The CDR3 sequence is 15 residues long. The germline gives CDR1 DFQATT, CDR2 SNEGSKA (reference sequence). The ends lost 0 bases at V and 5 bases at J; junction bases unmatched: 9. The chain's CDR3 is CSARDTGARGTEAFF. In DNA form, the CDR3 reads TGCAGTGCTAGAGATACAGGGGCAAGGGGAACTGAAGCTTTCTTT.

V and J are TRBV7-8 and TRBJ2-1, with 8 bases aligning to TRBD2. After removal of 6 bases from V and 9 bases from J, the junction contained 10 bases not matched to a gene. The CDR3 length is 14 residues. The germline V gene encodes CDR1 SGHVS and CDR2 FQNEAQ. As DNA, the CDR3 is TGTGCCAGCAGAGTCGGGGGGGGGATGGGTGAGCAGTTCTTC. Its translation: CASRVGGGMGEQFF.

The chain couples TRBV11-2 to TRBJ2-1; 10 bases align to TRBD2. V was clipped by 5 bases and J by 2 bases; unmatched bases: 6. Germline lookup yields CDR1 SGHAT and CDR2 FQNNGV. There are 16 residues in the CDR3. The CDR3 is CASSPGGTSAYNEQFF. The CDR3 coding sequence is TGTGCCAGCAGCCCTGGAGGGACTAGCGCCTACAATGAGCAGTTCTTC.

Remarks on this clonotype: An end of the junction does not agree with germline; a read error may underlie this. The V gene is TRBV27, the J gene TRBJ1-1; 8 bases align to TRBD1. The CDR3 is made up of 15 amino acids. The V gene's germline CDR1 is MNHEY and CDR2 SMNVEV (reference sequence). In DNA form, the CDR3 reads TGTGCCAGCAGGACCCGGGACAGGTCGAACACTGACGCTTTCTTT. Translation gives CASRTRDRSNTDAFF.

Many counts were recorded for this clonotype. The V gene is TRBV9, the J gene TRBJ1-6, with TRBD1 as a possible D gene (6 bases). The CDR3 has 15 residues. Per the germline V gene, CDR1 is SGDLS and CDR2 is YYNGEE. V lost 0 bases and J 9 bases, leaving 13 bases between the germline ends. The CDR3 DNA reads as TGTGCCAGCAGCGTAGATAGGGGGAAGGCTTCACCCCTCCACTTT. This sequence encodes CASSVDRGKASPLHF.

Remarks on this clonotype: This may stem from a read error, because a much larger clone lies one nucleotide away. The chain carries TRBV7-9 and TRBJ1-1; D is unclear. The CDR3 consists of 13 residues. Germline CDR1 reads SEHNR; CDR2 reads FQNEAQ (reference sequence). CDR3 amino acids: CASSLLEHTGAFF. DNA of the CDR3: TGTGCCAGCAGCTTATTGGAACACACTGGAGCTTTCTTT.